The 14 T cell receptor beta chains below come from one sample, sequenced in a study of PD-1 blockade in classical Hodgkin lymphoma. There was relapse after autologous stem cell transplantation in every patient, and there was variation in brentuximab vedotin exposure. The repertoire was sequenced with immunoSEQ multiplex PCR; TCRdb's copy has only in-frame clones and lacks some. There are roughly 6,800 clones in the sample; roughly 79% occur only once, and roughly 35% lies in the top ten. The sample consisted of peripheral blood mononuclear cells (PBMCs), taken before the second cycle of nivolumab. The receptors here all came from a human donor with classical Hodgkin lymphoma.

The count of this clone is one. This sequence joins TRBV5-1 and TRBJ2-3; the D gene is possibly TRBD2 (5 bases). From germline, CDR1 is SGHRS and CDR2 YFSETQ. Trimming left V 1 base short and J 0 bases short, with 9 bases between. This CDR3 is 15 amino acids long. CDR3 residues: CASSLWGVSTDTQYF. DNA for the CDR3: TGCGCCAGCAGCTTGTGGGGAGTAAGCACAGATACGCAGTATTTT.

CDR3 protein: CASSRQGSGNTIYF. The CDR3 coding sequence is TGTGCCAGCAGCCGACAGGGGTCCGGAAACACCATATATTTT. The chain has TRBV7-3 and TRBJ1-3; 8 bases line up with TRBD1. The V gene end was trimmed by 5 bases and the J gene end by 4 bases; junction bases not matched to a gene: 4. Germline assignment: CDR1 SGHTA and CDR2 FQGTGA. The CDR3 totals 14 residues.

V usage is TRBV5-6 and J usage is TRBJ2-7; unclear D gene. The CDR3 totals 14 residues. V was shortened by 3 bases and J by 3 bases, with 13 bases between the two germline ends. CDR1 and CDR2 from the germline V gene are SGHDT and YYEEEE. This CDR3 reads CASSSYSGSYEQYF. DNA of the CDR3: TGTGCCAGCAGCTCGTATAGTGGAAGCTACGAGCAGTACTTC.

This chain connects TRBV13 to TRBJ2-3; possibly TRBD2 for D (6 bases). This CDR3 has 15 amino acids. Germline CDR1 PRHDT, CDR2 FYEKMQ (reference sequence). V shed 0 bases and J shed 3 bases, with 10 bases lying between them. CDR3 region: CASSLGGDLTDTQYF. DNA for the CDR3: TGTGCCAGCAGCTTAGGAGGGGACTTAACAGATACGCAGTATTTT.

The rearrangement links TRBV10-2 to TRBJ2-5, with 7 bases fitting TRBD2. CDR3 size: 17 residues. V shed 5 bases, J shed 1 base, and the junction held 13 bases outside the gene matches. Germline CDR1 WSHSY, CDR2 SAAADI. This chain's CDR3 is CASSQLRTSIFQETQYF. Here the CDR3 DNA reads TGCGCCAGCAGTCAACTTCGGACTAGTATTTTCCAAGAGACCCAGTACTTC.

The chain recombines TRBV30 with TRBJ2-5; no clear D. Germline lookup yields CDR1 GTSNPN and CDR2 SVGIG (reference sequence). The CDR3 is made up of 12 amino acids. V lost 3 bases to trimming and J lost 5 bases, with 10 bases between them. The CDR3 bases are TGTGCCTGGAGACTTGTGAAGGAGACCCAGTACTTC. Its translation is CAWRLVKETQYF.

This rearrangement joins TRBV28 to TRBJ2-7, with 7 bases aligning to TRBD1. With V trimmed by 3 bases and J by 4 bases, 9 bases remained unmatched. Germline V gene sequence: CDR1 MDHEN, CDR2 SYDVKM. There are 15 residues in the CDR3. For the CDR3, the DNA is TGTGCCAGCAGTTTCTCCGGGACAGAAGTATACGAGCAGTACTTC. Amino acid sequence: CASSFSGTEVYEQYF.

This clone showed up just a few times. The V call is TRBV11-2, the J call TRBJ2-1; D gene uncertain. This CDR3 comprises 14 residues. Germline lookup yields CDR1 SGHAT and CDR2 FQNNGV. V dropped 0 bases and J dropped 8 bases, with 11 bases sitting between them. The CDR3 region has the DNA TGTGCCAGCAGCTTAGAGTCCCCTCGCTATGAGCAGTTCTTC. Residues: CASSLESPRYEQFF.

The CDR3 loop is CASSVAGTKWETQYF. The DNA for the CDR3 is TGTGCCAGCAGCGTAGCGGGGACAAAGTGGGAGACCCAGTACTTC. The rearrangement joins TRBV9 to TRBJ2-5, with a weak D call TRBD1 (6 bases). The CDR3 extends over 15 amino acids. In germline, CDR1 is SGDLS, CDR2 YYNGEE. The ends were cut back, 0 bases at V and 5 bases at J, with 14 bases in the middle. The variable domain in full, completed from reference TRBV9 and TRBJ2-5, reads DSGVTQTPKHLITATGQRVTLRCSPRSGDLSVYWYQQSLDQGLQFLIQYYNGEERAKGNILERFSAQQFPDLHSELNLSSLELGDSALYFCASSVAGTKWETQYFGPGTRLLVL.

This clone was recorded only once. This chain joins TRBV7-9 and TRBJ1-1; the match to TRBD1 covers 12 bases. The CDR3 loop spans 18 amino acids. Germline loops: CDR1 SEHNR, CDR2 FQNEAQ (reference sequence). The J segment lost 4 bases and the V segment lost 5 bases, leaving 14 bases of the junction unmatched. This chain's CDR3 is CASSPLVGTGGEGTEAFF. CDR3 bases: TGTGCCAGCAGCCCCCTCGTGGGGACAGGGGGCGAGGGCACTGAAGCTTTCTTT.

The chain employs TRBV5-4 and TRBJ1-2, with a weak D call TRBD1 (5 bases). This CDR3 comprises 12 residues. The germline V and J ends were trimmed by 10 bases and 2 bases, with 12 bases remaining between them. The germline CDR1 and CDR2 sequences are SGHNT and YYREEE (reference sequence). The CDR3 sequence: CAEGPANYGYTF. CDR3 in DNA: TGTGCCGAGGGACCGGCCAACTATGGCTACACCTTC.

This rearrangement joins TRBV18 to TRBJ2-1, with TRBD2 identical over 12 bases. The CDR3 is 18 residues long. Germline CDR1 and CDR2: KGHSH and LQKENI. Trimming cost V 1 base and J 6 bases; bases outside gene matches: 10. CDR3 in amino acids: CASSPLPLTSGGANEQFF. CDR3 nucleotides: TGTGCCAGCTCACCACTCCCTTTGACTAGCGGGGGAGCCAATGAGCAGTTCTTC.

The chain couples TRBV7-8 to TRBJ2-3, with D perhaps matching TRBD1 or TRBD2 (6 bases each). CDR1 is SGHVS, CDR2 FQNEAQ, per germline. The CDR3 extends over 15 amino acids. The ends were cut back, 6 bases at V and 3 bases at J, with 16 bases in the middle. CDR3 sequence (DNA): TGTGCCAGCAGTCTGGGGGCGGGAACAACAGATACGCAGTATTTT. Protein: CASSLGAGTTDTQYF.

The chain links TRBV10-3 to TRBJ2-5; 8 nucleotides align to TRBD2. There are 16 residues in the CDR3. The V and J ends lost 2 bases and 1 base, in that order; junction bases with no gene match: 6. CDR1 is ENHRY and CDR2 is SYGVKD in the germline V gene. CDR3 in DNA: TGTGCCATCAGTGAGCCGGGAGGGGGATTCCAAGAGACCCAGTACTTC. Its translation is CAISEPGGGFQETQYF.